This T cell receptor beta chain was identified in a study of T cells in Graves' hyperthyroidism and ophthalmopathy (dated by TCRdb to 2018 to 2020). Background for the entire study: Peripheral blood was collected at initial diagnosis, before any treatment. To identify distinguishing TCR V-J signatures, a discovery cohort of 100 patients was used, comprising 40 to 45 with Graves' ophthalmopathy and some 57 with stable Graves' hyperthyroidism. Prospective prediction of ophthalmopathy was tested in an independent validation cohort consisting of fewer than 20 hyperthyroidism patients and 15 or so patients who later progressed to ophthalmopathy. The 100 or so discovery patients were divided at random into training and test sets in a 7:3 ratio. Thyroid tissue and blood T-cell repertoires from several Graves' hyperthyroidism patients were also compared in the study. After blood sampling, hyperthyroidism patients were treated with methimazole at a starting dose of 30 mg daily, and ophthalmopathy patients were treated with high-dose intravenous methylprednisolone. The paper reports TCR Vbeta CDR3 sequencing of approximately 140 peripheral blood samples: approximately 43 ophthalmopathy, under 85 hyperthyroidism and around 17 progressor patients. Study-wide conclusions, independent of this receptor: In validation, progression to ophthalmopathy was predicted by the model with 70.59% sensitivity and 72% to 85% specificity, a median of roughly 6 months before onset. No statistical method was used to set the sample size in advance, and investigators knew the group allocation. Most expanded thyroid clonotypes (frequency above 0.001) were also detected in blood, a finding suggesting that blood repertoires may reflect thyroid immune responses. In cross-validation, a model built on a 13 V-J signature told ophthalmopathy apart from stable hyperthyroidism with roughly 87% sensitivity and 81% to 82% specificity, and in testing the same model reached 80%/75%.

TCR beta CDR3 regions were amplified from RNA transcripts. A first-round RT-PCR of the TCR CDR3 used the HTBI primer set with the Qiagen OneStep RT-PCR kit. A second multiplex PCR round built the libraries, followed by size selection and purification. Paired-end sequencing of the libraries was performed with 100 bp reads on an Illumina HiSeq2000. The authors' analysis ran thus. Raw data were processed with SOAPnuke, discarding reads with adapters, uncalled bases, mean Phred below 15, or no exact constant-primer or identifier match. High-quality paired reads were merged with COPE v1.2.5, and unique nucleotide sequences were defined as clonotypes. MiTCR v1.1 was used to align the clonotypes against IMGT TRBV, TRBD and TRBJ reference segments. Analysis was restricted to V-J combinations with a frequency above 0.0001, which covered roughly 99% of repertoires. A TCS score was defined as the ratio of F50 (clonal expansion) to E x V (chaos), with BLOSUM62-based TCRdist applied between CDR3 peptides within each V-J. Welch's t-statistics and random forest reduced around 510 V-J features to 10 to 15, which were used in a naive Bayes classifier (R e1071). TCRdb reprocessed the public reads (quality trimming at Q25 with fastp, clone calling with MiXCR) and kept in-frame beta chains. Duplicate CDR3 protein sequences are folded into a single record with the most common DNA and genes. V and J calls and clone size were set by TCRdb, not the authors. This sample comprises under 400,000 distinct CDR3 sequences, less than 20% of them detected only once. The top ten hold 15% to 17% of the sample.

This clonotype was recorded many times. The specificity of this receptor is unknown. No much larger clone is present one base from it, and per-base qualities are unavailable. Moderately to severely active disease, a Clinical Activity Score of at least 3, a NOSPECS grade of at least 4, and a duration under 3 months were present in ophthalmopathy patients. Any patient with an uncontrolled infection, another autoimmune disease, pregnancy or lactation was excluded. Clinical symptoms, serum thyroxine and TRAb, thyroid ultrasound, and orbital computed tomography formed the basis for the diagnoses. PBMCs were isolated from 10 ml of fresh peripheral blood by Ficoll-Paque density gradient centrifugation. Trizol reagent was used to extract total RNA, and RNA quality was then checked on an Agilent 2100 Bioanalyzer. As encoded in the germline V gene, CDR1 is MDHEN while CDR2 is SYDVKM. The V end loses 5 bases and the J end loses 2 bases, and a stretch of 19 bases separates them. From the cysteine up to the phenylalanine, the CDR3 has a length of 17 residues. Only the CDR3 part of the read is kept: 51 bases, read in frame from the first base.

This chain is built from TRBV28 and TRBJ1-5; possibly the D gene is TRBD1, per 5 matching bases. The receptor's source is a middle-aged woman with Graves' ophthalmopathy. The sample taken for sequencing was blood. The nucleotide sequence is TGTGCCAGCAGTACAAATCAGGGCGGCTTTGGCAATCAGCCCCAGCATTTT. It translates to CASSTNQGGFGNQPQHF.